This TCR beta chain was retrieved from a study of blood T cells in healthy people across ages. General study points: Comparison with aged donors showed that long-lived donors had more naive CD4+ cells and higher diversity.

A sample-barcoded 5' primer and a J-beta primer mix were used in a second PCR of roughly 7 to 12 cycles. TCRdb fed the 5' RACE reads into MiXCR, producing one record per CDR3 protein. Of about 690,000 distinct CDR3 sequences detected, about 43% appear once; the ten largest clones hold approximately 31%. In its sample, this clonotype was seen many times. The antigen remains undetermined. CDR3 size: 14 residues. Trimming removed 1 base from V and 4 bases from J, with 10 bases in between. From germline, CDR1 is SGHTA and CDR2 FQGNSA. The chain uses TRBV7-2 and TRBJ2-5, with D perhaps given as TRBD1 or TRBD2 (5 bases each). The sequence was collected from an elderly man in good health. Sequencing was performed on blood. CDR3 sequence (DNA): TGTGCCAGCAGCTTAGATACCGGGACAGAGACCCAGTACTTC. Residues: CASSLDTGTETQYF.